This is a list of T cell receptor beta chains from one sample in a study of T cells in Graves' hyperthyroidism and ophthalmopathy. In TCRdb, the multiplex PCR reads were re-called with MiXCR into one record per CDR3 protein. The sample consists of around 580,000 distinct CDR3 sequences, around 15% of them appearing once. Source material: blood. The origin of the receptors is a young woman with Graves' hyperthyroidism. Each CDR3 is given with its conserved first and last residue. Each record gives: J gene, V gene, D gene, clone size, CDR3 DNA, CDR3 protein. A D gene is named only where the DNA matches it firmly. Size tells how often a clone was seen (once, few, many) or the class of an expanded clone, and some rows leave it out.

>TRBJ1-2|TRBV7-2|.|many
TGTGCCAGCAGCTTCAGGACTAACTATGGCTACACCTTC
CASSFRTNYGYTF
>TRBJ1-1|TRBV12-3/TRBV12-4|TRBD1|many
TGTGCCAGCAGTCTCAGGGGGCACACTGAAGCTTTCTTT
CASSLRGHTEAFF
>TRBJ2-7|TRBV10-3|.|many
TGTGCCATCCGGGAGACAGGGCTCTCCTACGAGCAGTACTTC
CAIRETGLSYEQYF
>TRBJ2-7|TRBV18|TRBD2|.
TGTGCCAGCTCACCAGTCGCTAGCGGGAGGGCCAATTACGAGCTGTACTTC
CASSPVASGRANYELYF
>TRBJ2-5|TRBV20-1|TRBD1|many
TGCAGTGCTAGAAGGGGGCCCCTGTCGGAGGCCCAGTACTTC
CSARRGPLSEAQYF
>TRBJ1-2|TRBV6-1|TRBD1|.
TGTGCCAGCAGGGACGGGACAGGGGTTTATGGCTACACCTTC
CASRDGTGVYGYTF
>TRBJ2-3|TRBV7-2|TRBD2|many
TGTGCCAGCACCTCTAGCGCGGGAGTAGCAGATACGCAGTATTTT
CASTSSAGVADTQYF
>TRBJ2-1|TRBV20-1|TRBD2|many
TGCAGTGCCAAAAGTCTGGCGGGAGGCCTTCCCCACTCGGATGAGCAGTTCTTC
CSAKSLAGGLPHSDEQFF
>TRBJ2-1|TRBV6-1|.|many
TGTGCCAGCAGTGAAGGTGGCGGCTATAGCTCCTACAATGAGCAGTTCTTC
CASSEGGGYSSYNEQFF
>TRBJ2-3|TRBV15|.|many
TGTGCCACCAGCAGCGGCCTCAAGACCCAAGATACGCAGTATTTT
CATSSGLKTQDTQYF
>TRBJ1-1|TRBV6-5|.|few
TGTGCCAGCAGTTACTCGGAGGAGAGGAGGGGGACCGAAGCTTTCTTT
CASSYSEERRGTEAFF
>TRBJ2-7|TRBV27|TRBD1|.
TGTGCCAGCAGAATAGGACAGGGGGACTCCTACGAGCAGTACTTC
CASRIGQGDSYEQYF
>TRBJ1-2|TRBV25-1|.|.
TGTGCCAGCAGTGAAGGGGGGGCGCGGTATGGCTACACCTTC
CASSEGGARYGYTF
>TRBJ1-1|TRBV24-1|.|many
TGTGCCACCAGTGATTTCGGCAGAAGTGAAGCTTTCTTT
CATSDFGRSEAFF
>TRBJ1-3|TRBV2|.|many
TGTGCCAGCAGGAGCCCGGACAAGACTGGAAACACCATATATTTT
CASRSPDKTGNTIYF
>TRBJ2-4|TRBV7-9|TRBD2|few
TGTGCCAGCAGCTTCATTCTGGCGGGGGGCTTCAAAAACATTCAGTACTTC
CASSFILAGGFKNIQYF
>TRBJ2-1|TRBV6-9|.|.
TGTGCCAGCAGTTACGGACAGACCTTCTACAATGAGCAGTTCTTC
CASSYGQTFYNEQFF
>TRBJ2-7|TRBV6-5|.|many
TGTGCCAGCACCCTAACGGGTTACGAGCAGTACTTC
CASTLTGYEQYF
>TRBJ1-4|TRBV6-1|.|few
TGTGCCAGCAGTTCCGCAGACGCGTTGGAAAAACTGTTTTTT
CASSSADALEKLFF
>TRBJ2-2|TRBV7-6|TRBD1|few
TGCGCCAGCAGCCGCGGGACAGGATTTAACACCGGGGAGCTGTTTTTT
CASSRGTGFNTGELFF
>TRBJ2-7|TRBV20-1|.|many
TGCAGTGCAGCAGACCCAGGTAGTTACCACGAGCAGTACTTC
CSAADPGSYHEQYF
>TRBJ2-2|TRBV27|.|few
TGTGCCAGCAGACTCGGGGCGACCCGAACCGGGGAGCTGTTTTTT
CASRLGATRTGELFF
>TRBJ2-7|TRBV28|.|many
TGTGCCAGCAGTTTCCGGGACCTAAGAGGCGAGCAGTACTTC
CASSFRDLRGEQYF
>TRBJ2-5|TRBV18|TRBD2|many
TGTGCCAGCTCACTCAGCGGGGGCAGGCAAGAGACCCAGTACTTC
CASSLSGGRQETQYF
>TRBJ1-1|TRBV11-2|.|many
TGTGCCAGCAGCTTAGTTAGAACTGAAGCTTTCTTT
CASSLVRTEAFF
>TRBJ2-3|TRBV2|TRBD2|many
TGTGCCAGCAGTGTAGAGGAACAGCCGGGACTAGCGGGAGTCGGACCAGATACGCAGTATTTT
CASSVEEQPGLAGVGPDTQYF
>TRBJ1-5|TRBV6-1|TRBD1|.
TGTGTCAGCATTGGGGACAGGGGAAGCAATCAGCCCCAGCATTTT
CVSIGDRGSNQPQHF
>TRBJ1-1|TRBV9|.|few
TGTGCCAGCAGCCCCCTACCGAACACTGAAGCTTTCTTT
CASSPLPNTEAFF
>TRBJ2-7|TRBV7-8|TRBD2|few
TGTGCCAGCAGCTTTTCTAGCGGGTCACTCTACGAGCAGTACTTC
CASSFSSGSLYEQYF
>TRBJ1-2|TRBV25-1|.|.
TGTGCCAGCAGTGAATACCCCTATGGCTACACCTTC
CASSEYPYGYTF
>TRBJ1-1|TRBV27|TRBD1|few
TGTGCCAGCAGTAAGTTAGAGGGGGCCACTGAAGCTTTCTTT
CASSKLEGATEAFF
>TRBJ2-1|TRBV9|.|.
TGTGCCAGCGGGAGCGGTAGCGTATCCTACAATGAGCAGTTCTTC
CASGSGSVSYNEQFF
>TRBJ2-3|TRBV5-8|TRBD2|many
TGTGCCAGCAGCTCTGCCGGGACTAGCGGGGGAGATACGCAGTATTTT
CASSSAGTSGGDTQYF
>TRBJ2-1|TRBV6-2/TRBV6-3|.|.
TGTGCCAGCAGTTATGAGCCGAGCTCCTACAATGAGCAGTTCTTC
CASSYEPSSYNEQFF
>TRBJ1-3|TRBV12-3/TRBV12-4|.|.
TGTGCCAGCAGTCCGACTATGGCTGAAAACACCATATATTTT
CASSPTMAENTIYF
>TRBJ1-3|TRBV9|.|.
TGTGCCAGCAGCGTAGTTGGCGGTGACTCTGGAAACACCATATATTTT
CASSVVGGDSGNTIYF